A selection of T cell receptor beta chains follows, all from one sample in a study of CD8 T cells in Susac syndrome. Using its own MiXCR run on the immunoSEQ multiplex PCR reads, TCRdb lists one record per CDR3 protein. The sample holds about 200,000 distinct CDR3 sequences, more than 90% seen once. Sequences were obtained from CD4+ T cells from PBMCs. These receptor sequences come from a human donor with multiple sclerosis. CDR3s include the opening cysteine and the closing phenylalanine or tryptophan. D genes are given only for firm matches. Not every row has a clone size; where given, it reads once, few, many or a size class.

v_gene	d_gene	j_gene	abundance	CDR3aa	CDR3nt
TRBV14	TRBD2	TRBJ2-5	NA	CASSPVSGRGPETQYF	TGTGCCAGCAGCCCCGTGAGCGGGAGAGGGCCCGAGACCCAGTACTTC
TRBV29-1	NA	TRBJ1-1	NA	CSVAGGGTEAFF	TGCAGCGTTGCAGGCGGTGGTACTGAAGCTTTCTTT
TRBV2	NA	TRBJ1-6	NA	CASSVRDSPLHF	TGTGCCAGCAGTGTTCGGGATTCACCCCTCCACTTT
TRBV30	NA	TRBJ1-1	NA	CAWSLDSETEAFF	TGTGCCTGGAGTCTGGACAGTGAGACCGAAGCTTTCTTT
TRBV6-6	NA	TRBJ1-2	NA	CASRTTGYTF	TGTGCCAGCAGAACTACTGGCTACACCTTC
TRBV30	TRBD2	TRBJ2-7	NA	CAWSVSTSGTSYEQYF	TGTGCCTGGAGTGTTTCGACTAGCGGGACATCCTACGAGCAGTACTTC
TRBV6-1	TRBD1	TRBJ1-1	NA	CASSPRTGGMNTEAFF	TGTGCCAGCAGTCCCCGGACAGGGGGCATGAACACTGAAGCTTTCTTT
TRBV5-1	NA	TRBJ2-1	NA	CASSDSRSDEQFF	TGCGCCAGCTCCGACAGTCGTAGCGATGAGCAGTTCTTC
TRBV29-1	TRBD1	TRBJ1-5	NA	CSVDLGQGGQPQHF	TGCAGCGTTGACTTAGGACAGGGAGGTCAGCCCCAGCATTTT
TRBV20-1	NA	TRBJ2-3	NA	CSAGPVPPDTQYF	TGCAGTGCTGGACCAGTTCCCCCAGATACGCAGTATTTT
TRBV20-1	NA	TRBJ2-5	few	CSARASQETQYF	TGCAGTGCTAGAGCTTCGCAAGAGACCCAGTACTTC
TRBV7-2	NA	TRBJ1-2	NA	CASSLGYSHTHYGYTF	TGTGCCAGCAGCTTAGGTTACAGCCACACCCACTATGGCTACACCTTC
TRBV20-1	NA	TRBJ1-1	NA	CSASPIGSRNTEAFF	TGCAGTGCTAGCCCTATAGGGAGCCGAAACACTGAAGCTTTCTTT
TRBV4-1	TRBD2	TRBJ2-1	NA	CASSHGLAGDNEQFF	TGCGCCAGCAGCCACGGACTAGCGGGCGACAATGAGCAGTTCTTC
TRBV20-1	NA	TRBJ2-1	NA	CSARPYNEQFF	TGCAGTGCTAGGCCTTACAATGAGCAGTTCTTC
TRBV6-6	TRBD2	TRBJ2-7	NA	CATLAGGQYEQYF	TGTGCCACGCTAGCGGGAGGGCAGTACGAGCAGTACTTC
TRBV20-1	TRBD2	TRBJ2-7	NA	CSAAPGLAQHEQYF	TGCAGTGCTGCTCCGGGACTAGCGCAACACGAGCAGTACTTC
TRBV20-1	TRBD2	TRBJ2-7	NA	CSASGLAGDQGEQYF	TGCAGTGCTTCCGGACTAGCGGGAGATCAAGGCGAGCAGTACTTC
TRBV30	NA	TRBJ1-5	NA	CAWSSSLDQPQHF	TGTGCCTGGAGTTCTTCCCTTGATCAGCCCCAGCATTTT
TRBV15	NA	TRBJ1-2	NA	CATSRDRGHGYTF	TGTGCCACCAGCAGAGATCGGGGCCATGGCTACACCTTC
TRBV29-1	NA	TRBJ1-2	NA	CSVLGGGRGYTF	TGCAGCGTTCTCGGGGGCGGGAGGGGCTACACCTTC
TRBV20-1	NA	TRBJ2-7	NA	CSAMTRGLYEQYF	TGCAGTGCTATGACCAGGGGTCTCTACGAGCAGTACTTC
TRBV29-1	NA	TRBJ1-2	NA	CSVELGYGRVDYGYTF	TGCAGCGTTGAATTAGGCTACGGGCGGGTGGACTATGGCTACACCTTC
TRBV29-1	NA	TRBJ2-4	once	CSVALKNIQYF	TGCAGCGTTGCCCTGAAAAACATTCAGTACTTC
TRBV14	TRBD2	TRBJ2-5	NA	CASSYAAGGATSYF	TGTGCCAGCAGCTACGCCGCCGGGGGGGCAACGTCGTACTTC
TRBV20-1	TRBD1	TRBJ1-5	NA	CSARDGSTGGNQPQHF	TGCAGTGCTAGAGATGGGTCGACAGGGGGCAATCAGCCCCAGCATTTT
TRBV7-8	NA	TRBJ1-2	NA	CASSPGREKGYTF	TGTGCCAGCTCCCCGGGAAGGGAAAAGGGCTACACCTTC
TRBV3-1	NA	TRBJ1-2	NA	CASGMGIWGDGYTF	TGTGCCAGCGGGATGGGTATCTGGGGAGATGGCTACACCTTC
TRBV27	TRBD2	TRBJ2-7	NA	CASSFSSGGEQYF	TGTGCCAGCAGTTTCTCTTCCGGGGGGGAGCAGTACTTC
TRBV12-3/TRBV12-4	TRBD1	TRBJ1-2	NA	CASSLGQGGYTF	TGTGCCAGCAGTTTAGGACAGGGTGGCTACACCTTC
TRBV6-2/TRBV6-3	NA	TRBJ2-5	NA	CASGRRETQYF	TGTGCCAGCGGGCGGCGGGAGACCCAGTACTTC
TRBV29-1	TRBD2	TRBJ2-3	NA	CSVPGGPEDTQYF	TGCAGCGTTCCGGGGGGGCCGGAAGATACGCAGTATTTT